These 9 T cell receptor beta chains were all obtained from the same sample, sequenced in a study of response to subunit inactivated influenza vaccine. MiXCR, run by TCRdb on the RT-PCR reads, gives a single entry per CDR3 protein. The sample includes roughly 700,000 distinct CDR3 sequences, approximately 15% of them seen just once. The sample consisted of PBMCs from blood, taken less than 15 days before vaccination. The receptor set was obtained from a man aged 45-60 years who received an inactivated influenza vaccine.

The chain combines TRBV28 with TRBJ1-2; 8 bases are shared with TRBD1. Unmatched junction bases numbered 4, after V lost 3 bases and J lost 4 bases. CDR3 size: 14 residues. Germline V gene sequence: CDR1 MDHEN, CDR2 SYDVKM. The CDR3 DNA reads TGTGCCAGCAGTTTCTCAGGGGGCGGCTATGGCTACACCTTC. Protein sequence: CASSFSGGGYGYTF.

Only a few counts were recorded for this clonotype. J is TRBJ1-5 and V is TRBV20-1; 7 bases match TRBD1. The CDR3 is 16 residues long. Germline V gene sequence: CDR1 DFQATT, CDR2 SNEGSKA (reference sequence). Unmatched junction bases numbered 16, after V lost 4 bases and J lost 7 bases. This chain's CDR3 is CSATRQEGQFSQPQHF. CDR3 coding DNA: TGCAGTGCTACCCGCCAGGAGGGACAGTTCTCCCAGCCCCAGCATTTT.

Many counts were recorded for this clonotype. The chain carries TRBV12-3 or TRBV12-4 and TRBJ2-2, with D hard to call. The CDR3 covers 15 residues. V was pared by 2 bases and J by 5 bases, with 12 bases between. CDR3 DNA: TGTGCCAGCAGTTTAAGGGTCGGAGCAACCGGGGAGCTGTTTTTT. Its protein is CASSLRVGATGELFF.

This clonotype was found a few times. The DNA of the CDR3 is TGCGCCAGCAGCCCCATGGACAGCACCACAGATACGCAGTATTTT. Translating gives CASSPMDSTTDTQYF. The rearrangement joins TRBV5-1 to TRBJ2-3; maybe TRBD1 (6 bases). The V gene's germline CDR1 is SGHRS and CDR2 YFSETQ. The length of the CDR3 is 15 residues. V was clipped by 4 bases and J by 2 bases, with 14 bases between them. Supplemented by reference TRBV5-1 and TRBJ2-3, the full variable domain reads KAGVTQTPRYLIKTRGQQVTLSCSPISGHRSVSWYQQTPGQGLQFLFEYFSETQRNKGNFPGRFSGRQFSNSRSEMNVSTLELGDSALYLCASSPMDSTTDTQYFGPGTRLTVL.

This clonotype was counted only a few times. The rearrangement links TRBV20-1 to TRBJ2-3, with 9 bases aligning to TRBD2. The germline CDR1 and CDR2 sequences are DFQATT and SNEGSKA (reference sequence). This CDR3 is built from 14 residues. The V and J ends lost 4 bases and 3 bases, in that order; junction bases with no gene match: 5. In DNA form, the CDR3 reads TGCAGTGCTACGGGTAGCGGGAGTACAGATACGCAGTATTTT. Translation gives CSATGSGSTDTQYF.

This clonotype was recorded a few times. The junction does not match germline at one end; this may be a read error. The chain employs TRBV7-6 and TRBJ2-5, with D maybe TRBD1 (5 bases). CDR3 length: 14 amino acids. Looked up from germline, CDR1 is SGHVS and CDR2 is FNYEAQ. The CDR3 region has the DNA TGTGCCAGCAGCTTGTCGGTCCTGACAGCCCTCCTGGACTTC. It specifies CASSLSVLTALLDF.

This clonotype occurred a few times. The rearrangement joins TRBV12-3 or TRBV12-4 to TRBJ2-6; D might be TRBD1 or TRBD2, each matching 5 bases. Deletions cut 5 bases from V and 0 bases from J, with 11 bases between. The CDR3 sequence is 16 residues long. CDR3 sequence: CASSLNGASGANVLTF. As DNA, the CDR3 is TGTGCCAGCAGTCTTAACGGGGCCTCTGGGGCCAACGTCCTGACTTTC.

This chain uses TRBV7-9 with TRBJ2-7; TRBD2 aligns across 12 bases. The CDR3 has 16 amino acids. From germline, CDR1 is SEHNR and CDR2 FQNEAQ (reference sequence). V lost 5 bases to trimming and J lost 0 bases; unmatched junction nucleotides: 5. The CDR3 is CASSGRLAGASYEQYF. As DNA, the CDR3 is TGTGCCAGCAGCGGACGACTAGCGGGGGCCTCCTACGAGCAGTACTTC.

This clonotype appeared many times. This sequence joins TRBV5-5 and TRBJ2-7, with D possibly called TRBD1 or TRBD2 (5 bases each). CDR3 length: 14 residues. V was clipped by 3 bases and J by 2 bases, with 12 bases between them. Germline CDR1 reads SGHKS; CDR2 reads YYEKEE (reference sequence). Written as DNA, the CDR3 is TGTGCCAGCAGCTGGGGACGAGGGCCCTACGAGCAGTACTTC. This sequence encodes CASSWGRGPYEQYF.